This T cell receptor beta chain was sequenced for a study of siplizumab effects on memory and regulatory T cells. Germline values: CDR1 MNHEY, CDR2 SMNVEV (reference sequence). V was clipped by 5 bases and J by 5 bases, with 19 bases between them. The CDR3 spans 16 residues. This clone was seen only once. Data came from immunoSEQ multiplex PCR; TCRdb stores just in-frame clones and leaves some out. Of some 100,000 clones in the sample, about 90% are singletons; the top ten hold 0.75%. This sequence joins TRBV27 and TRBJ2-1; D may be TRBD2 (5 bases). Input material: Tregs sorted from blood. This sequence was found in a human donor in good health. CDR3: CASSLTIWLEDNEQFF. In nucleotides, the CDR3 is TGTGCCAGCAGTCTGACTATATGGCTCGAGGACAATGAGCAGTTCTTC.